Listed below are T cell receptor beta chains from one sample, sequenced in a study of cytomegalovirus exposure and HLA in healthy donors. The method was immunoSEQ multiplex PCR; TCRdb's version includes in-frame clones alone and lacks a portion of them. Of about 130,000 clones in the sample, around nine tenths were seen once. The sequenced sample consisted of PBMCs. These receptors were taken from a man under 40 in good health and CMV-seronegative. Each CDR3 is given with its conserved first and last residue. A D gene is named only where the DNA matches it firmly.

length,J,V,D,DNA,CDR3
14,TRBJ2-2,TRBV14,-,TGTGCCAGCAGCCCTAGACCTAACACCGGGGAGCTGTTTTTT,CASSPRPNTGELFF
16,TRBJ2-4,TRBV5-6,TRBD1,TGTGCCAGCACTAAAAGAGGGCAGGGGGCGTTGAACATTCAGTACTTC,CASTKRGQGALNIQYF
14,TRBJ1-4,TRBV7-2,-,TGTGCCAGCAGCTTTACAGGGCTAAATGAAAAACTGTTTTTT,CASSFTGLNEKLFF
14,TRBJ1-6,TRBV10-3,TRBD1,TGTGCCATCAGCCCCCGGGACAGGGAAGCACCCCTCCACTTT,CAISPRDREAPLHF
12,TRBJ1-1,TRBV5-6,-,TGTGCCAGCAGCTTGGATCTTGCTGAAGCTTTCTTT,CASSLDLAEAFF
14,TRBJ2-7,TRBV6-6,-,TGTGCCAGCAGTTCATGGGGGGGCGGCGGCGAGCAGTACTTC,CASSSWGGGGEQYF
15,TRBJ2-1,TRBV6-5,TRBD1,TGTGCCAGCAGTTACGGGAACAGGGGGCCAGGTGAGCAGTTCTTC,CASSYGNRGPGEQFF
13,TRBJ2-7,TRBV6-5,-,TGTGCCAGCATTGACAGTTGGGGTTACGAGCAGTACTTC,CASIDSWGYEQYF
14,TRBJ1-1,TRBV11-3,-,TGTGCCAGCAGCCTTGGGCCCACGAACACTGAAGCTTTCTTT,CASSLGPTNTEAFF
15,TRBJ1-2,TRBV11-2,-,TGTGCCAGCAGCTTCGGAGGGCAGCGTTACTATGGCTACACCTTC,CASSFGGQRYYGYTF
15,TRBJ1-1,TRBV6-5,-,TGTGCCAGCAGCCCGGTCGGGGTGTCGAACACTGAAGCTTTCTTT,CASSPVGVSNTEAFF
13,TRBJ1-1,TRBV4-1,-,TGCGCCAGCAGCCAATCAATGGACATAGGAGCTTTCTTT,CASSQSMDIGAFF
15,TRBJ1-1,TRBV11-2,TRBD1,TGTGCCAGCAGGAGGACAGGGGGCGCGGGCACTGAAGCTTTCTTT,CASRRTGGAGTEAFF
14,TRBJ2-7,TRBV29-1,-,TGCAGCGTTGAAGTCGATGAGAACTCCTACGAGCAGTACTTC,CSVEVDENSYEQYF
15,TRBJ2-7,TRBV27,TRBD1,TGTGCCAGCAGCCAGGGACAGGCCTTTCTTTACGAGCAGTACTTC,CASSQGQAFLYEQYF
16,TRBJ1-4,TRBV28,TRBD1,TGTGCCAGCAGTGCCGAGGGGGCGGTAACTAATGAAAAACTGTTTTTT,CASSAEGAVTNEKLFF
15,TRBJ1-4,TRBV4-3,-,TGCGCCAGCAGCCAAGAGAGGGGGACCTATGAAAAACTGTTTTTT,CASSQERGTYEKLFF
17,TRBJ2-5,TRBV5-6,-,TGTGCCAGCAGCTTGGCCGGAGGGGGCCGTCGGAGGGAGACCCAGTACTTC,CASSLAGGGRRRETQYF